Presented here are 29 T cell receptor beta chains from one specimen sequenced in a study of tumor and adjacent non-tumor tissue in lung cancer. This sample's RNA came from whole unsorted tissue. This non-tumor lung sample came from over 3 cm beyond the tumor edge. The library came from three nested PCR rounds adapted from ARM-PCR protocols. TCRdb redid the calling of the multiplex PCR reads with MiXCR, one entry per CDR3 protein. This table holds 60,000 to 65,000 distinct CDR3 sequences, around 64% found once. The sequencing sample was made of distant non-tumor lung tissue. The receptors derive from a man aged 65 to 85 with non-small cell lung cancer.

In this sample, this clonotype turned up many times. The chain employs TRBV6-5 and TRBJ1-2; unclear D gene. This CDR3 contains 15 residues. V dropped 0 bases and J dropped 6 bases, with 14 bases sitting between them. Germline CDR1 and CDR2: MNHEY and SVGAGI. CDR3 loop: CASSYSPHFEDGYTF. In DNA form, the CDR3 reads TGTGCCAGCAGTTACTCTCCCCATTTTGAGGATGGCTACACCTTC.

As for this clonotype: Being one base from a much bigger clone, this may be a read error. The chain has TRBV28 and TRBJ2-2; D is uncertain. The germline V gene encodes CDR1 MDHEN and CDR2 SYDVKM. The CDR3 consists of 14 residues. The CDR3 nucleotides read TGTGCCAGCAGTTTCGAAGGGAACATCGGGGAGCTGTTTTTT. It encodes CASSFEGNIGELFF. Using reference TRBV28 and TRBJ2-2 for the parts outside the CDR3, the full variable domain is DVKVTQSSRYLVKRTGEKVFLECVQDMDHENMFWYRQDPGLGLRLIYFSYDVKMKEKGDIPEGYSVSREKKERFSLILESASTNQTSMYLCASSFEGNIGELFFGEGSRLTVL.

The genes are TRBV7-9 and TRBJ2-7; D is possibly TRBD1 or TRBD2 (5 bases each). The CDR3 totals 16 residues. Germline V lookup: CDR1 SEHNR, CDR2 FQNEAQ (reference sequence). V lost 4 bases and J lost 2, with 18 bases in between. The CDR3 sequence: CASSSPLGPYPYEQYF. DNA for the CDR3: TGTGCCAGCAGCTCCCCCTTGGGACCTTACCCCTACGAGCAGTACTTC.

On this clonotype itself: An end of the junction differs from the germline gene, which may be a read error. This chain joins TRBV18 and TRBJ2-4, with D possibly matching TRBD2 (5 bases). Germline loops: CDR1 KGHSH, CDR2 LQKENI. The CDR3 totals 16 residues. The CDR3 region has the DNA TGTGCCAGCTCACCGAGGGATCGCCGAGCCAAAAAGATTCAGTACTTC. Amino acid sequence: CASSPRDRRAKKIQYF.

This clonotype was seen once. An end of the junction differs from the germline gene, which may be a read error. This chain joins TRBV29-1 and TRBJ1-1; no definite D call. This CDR3 contains 14 residues. Germline V CDR1 and CDR2: SQVTM, ANQGSEA. This CDR3 is CNVDMGTLNTGAFF. DNA for the CDR3: TGCAACGTTGATATGGGTACTTTGAACACTGGAGCTTTCTTT.

Points on this clonotype: The final CDR3 position lacks the conserved phenylalanine or tryptophan, pointing to a likely read error. This sequence joins TRBV6-2 or TRBV6-3 and TRBJ1-2, with TRBD1 as a possible D gene (6 bases). This CDR3 contains 13 residues. Germline V CDR1 and CDR2: MNHEY, SVGEGT. DNA of the CDR3: TGTACCAGCAGGACACAGGGTTACTATGGCTACACCTTA. This encodes CTSRTQGYYGYTL.

Comments on this clonotype: Given the absence of the conserved phenylalanine or tryptophan at the CDR3 end, a read error is likely. The V and J genes are TRBV24-1 and TRBJ1-5, with TRBD1 matching 8 bases. CDR3 size: 15 residues. Germline CDR1 reads KGHDR; CDR2 reads SFDVKD. V trimming: 4 bases; J trimming: 2 bases; junction bases outside the gene matches: 3. The CDR3 DNA reads TGTGCCACCAGTGACCCGACAGGGGGCAATCAGCCCCAGCATTAT. It translates to CATSDPTGGNQPQHY.

CDR3 coding DNA: TGTGCCAGCAGCACAACCATGGCGCGTACGCAGTATTTT. Residues: CASSTTMARTQYF. The chain carries TRBV5-4 and TRBJ2-3; D is unclear. The CDR3 has 13 amino acids. The V gene's germline CDR1 is SGHNT and CDR2 YYREEE (reference sequence). The V and J ends lost 4 bases and 8 bases respectively, with 14 bases between them.

This chain uses TRBV20-1 with TRBJ1-2; no clear D. The CDR3 is made up of 13 amino acids. The V gene's germline CDR1 is DFQATT and CDR2 SNEGSKA (reference sequence). V lost 6 bases to trimming and J lost 3 bases, with 14 bases between them. The CDR3 is CSAPGQADYGYTF. CDR3 sequence (DNA): TGCAGTGCCCCCGGTCAGGCTGACTATGGCTACACCTTC.

A single count supports this clonotype. With a much larger clone just one base away, this may be a read error. In this CDR3 the conserved last residue, phenylalanine or tryptophan, is missing, so a read error is likely. The chain couples TRBV6-2 or TRBV6-3 to TRBJ1-5, with 7 bases aligning to TRBD1. Trimming cost V 6 bases and J 6 bases; bases outside gene matches: 2. Germline V gene data show CDR1 as MNHEY and CDR2 as SVGEGT. The CDR3 runs 12 residues. CDR3 nucleotides: TGTGCCAGCAGATACAGGGGTCAGCCCCAGCATTTA. Encoded protein: CASRYRGQPQHL.

A remark on this clonotype: This clone may be a read error of a much larger clone one base away. V gene TRBV29-1 combines with J gene TRBJ2-3; D possibly corresponds to TRBD2 (5 bases). CDR1 SQVTM and CDR2 ANQGSEA come from the germline V gene. The CDR3 runs to 13 residues. Trimming took 7 bases from V and 2 from J, leaving 13 bases between them. The CDR3 loop reads CSGFRRATDTQYF. The CDR3 region has the DNA TGCAGCGGGTTCCGGCGGGCCACAGATACGCAGTATTTT.

With respect to this clonotype: A much larger clone differs by one base, so this may be a read error. This sequence joins TRBV29-1 and TRBJ1-5, with 7 bases aligning to TRBD1. This CDR3 has 13 amino acids. Germline assignment: CDR1 SQVTM and CDR2 ANQGSEA. For the CDR3, the DNA is TGCAGCGTGGGACAGTATAGCAATCAGCCCCGGCATTTT. Translating it yields CSVGQYSNQPRHF.

The chain uses TRBV20-1 and TRBJ2-5; D assignment may be TRBD1 or TRBD2 (5 bases each). Germline CDR1 DFQATT, CDR2 SNEGSKA (reference sequence). This CDR3 is 16 amino acids long. V was shortened by 4 bases and J by 9 bases, with 27 bases between the two germline ends. CDR3: CSAIRTGDVGYGSQYF. DNA for the CDR3: TGCAGTGCTATAAGAACCGGGGACGTCGGGTACGGGTCCCAGTACTTC.

The chain joins TRBV28 to TRBJ2-1; perhaps TRBD2 as D (6 bases). V was shortened by 7 bases and J by 7 bases, with 14 bases between the two germline ends. Germline CDR1 and CDR2: MDHEN and SYDVKM. The CDR3 sequence is 13 residues long. The CDR3 region has the DNA TGTGCCAGCAAGGGGACTGGAAGGAATGAGCAGTTCTTC. Translating it yields CASKGTGRNEQFF.

Note on this clonotype: An end of the junction differs from the germline gene, which may be a read error. V and J are TRBV6-6 and TRBJ1-2; 9 bases fit TRBD1. Germline V CDR1 and CDR2: MNHNY, SVGAGI (reference sequence). This CDR3 spans 15 amino acids. CDR3: CASRAGTGPTMGYTF. Here the CDR3 DNA reads TGTGCTAGCAGGGCAGGGACAGGGCCTACTATGGGCTACACCTTC.

Details on this clonotype: Given a much more abundant clone one base away, this may be a read error. The chain links TRBV7-2 to TRBJ1-3; no definite D call. The CDR3 runs to 12 residues. Germline V gene sequence: CDR1 SGHTA, CDR2 FQGNSA. In nucleotides, the CDR3 is TGTGCCAACAGCTTAAACGGAAACACCATATATTTT. Translated: CANSLNGNTIYF.

This clonotype was seen only once. No conserved phenylalanine or tryptophan is present at the end of the CDR3, so a read error is the likely explanation. The CDR3 reads CASSTRQLASGGKNEQFL. The CDR3 bases are TGTGCCAGTAGCACTAGGCAGTTGGCTAGCGGGGGAAAGAATGAGCAGTTCCTC. The chain employs TRBV11-1 and TRBJ2-1, with 10 bases aligning to TRBD2. Germline V lookup: CDR1 SGHAT, CDR2 FQDESV (reference sequence). V lost 9 bases to trimming and J lost 7 bases; unmatched junction nucleotides: 21. The CDR3 has 18 amino acids.

Notes on this clonotype: Its ends do not fully match the called genes, so a read error is possible. The CDR3 protein is CASRLEGGNGYTF. CDR3 DNA: TGTGCTAGCAGATTGGAGGGAGGGAATGGCTACACCTTC. The chain has TRBV11-1 and TRBJ1-2; D is uncertain. Germline V CDR1 and CDR2: SGHAT, FQDESV (reference sequence). This CDR3 region has 13 residues.

Concerning this clonotype itself: A much larger clone lies a single base off, so this may be a read error. CDR3: CASSPPGVKETQYF. In DNA form, the CDR3 reads TGTGCCAGCAGCCCTCCAGGGGTCAAAGAGACCCAGTACTTC. The chain uses TRBV6-2 or TRBV6-3 and TRBJ2-5; weak D call: TRBD1 (6 bases). This CDR3 is built from 14 residues. Trimming pared 6 bases from V and 3 bases from J, leaving 14 bases between. Germline-derived CDR1 and CDR2 are MNHEY and SVGEGT.

Regarding this clonotype: This may come from a read error, since a much larger clone is one base off. V is TRBV7-9 and J is TRBJ1-5; TRBD1 matches at 8 bases. The germline V gene has CDR1 SEHNR and CDR2 FQNEAQ (reference sequence). CDR3 length equals 16 residues. The CDR3 region is CACSLASGTGGQPQHF. The DNA of the CDR3 is TGTGCCTGCAGCTTAGCGTCAGGGACAGGAGGCCAGCCCCAGCATTTT.

This clonotype turned up a few times. CDR3 DNA: TGTGCCAGTAGTATATTAGTTAGCAATCAGCCCCAGCATTTT. Residues: CASSILVSNQPQHF. The chain uses TRBV19 and TRBJ1-5, with D unclear. From germline, CDR1 is LNHDA and CDR2 SQIVND (reference sequence). Trimming cost V 2 bases and J 0 bases, with 5 bases left between them. The CDR3 extends over 14 amino acids.

This clonotype ranks as medium-sized. This chain connects TRBV6-5 to TRBJ1-2, with no clear D. There are 16 residues in the CDR3. V lost 1 base, J lost 3 bases, and 15 bases lay in between. Germline V gene lookup returns CDR1 MNHEY and CDR2 SVGAGI. The CDR3 sequence: CASSYYGRVNYYGYTF. The CDR3 DNA sequence: TGTGCCAGCAGTTACTATGGGAGGGTAAACTACTATGGCTACACCTTC.

Details on this clonotype: No conserved phenylalanine or tryptophan is present at the end of the CDR3, so a read error is the likely explanation. The chain joins TRBV7-9 to TRBJ2-1, with D unresolved. Germline V CDR1 and CDR2: SEHNR, FQNEAQ (reference sequence). The CDR3 covers 13 residues. V shed 5 bases and J shed 2 bases, with 7 bases lying between them. The CDR3 coding sequence is TGTGCCAGCAGCCCGAGGACCTACAATGAGCAGTTCCTC. Amino acid sequence: CASSPRTYNEQFL.

To note about this clonotype: The CDR3 does not end in the conserved phenylalanine or tryptophan, so this is likely a read error. This chain joins TRBV5-6 and TRBJ2-1; TRBD1 agrees at 8 bases. This CDR3 spans 13 amino acids. In germline, CDR1 is SGHDT, CDR2 YYEEEE. DNA of the CDR3: TGTGTCAGCAGCCCGACAGGGGTTTTCGAGCAGTTCCTC. Translated: CVSSPTGVFEQFL.

With regard to this clonotype: Lacking the conserved final phenylalanine or tryptophan, this CDR3 likely reflects a read error. This sequence joins TRBV11-2 and TRBJ1-1; 7 nucleotides agree with TRBD1. Germline CDR1 and CDR2: SGHAT and FQNNGV. The CDR3 has 15 residues. The V gene end was trimmed by 5 bases and the J gene end by 1 base; junction bases not matched to a gene: 7. As DNA, the CDR3 is TGTGCCAGCAGCCTTACAGGGGCGAGGAACACTGAAGCTTTCATT. Residues: CASSLTGARNTEAFI.

Concerning this clonotype itself: In this CDR3 the conserved last residue, phenylalanine or tryptophan, is missing, so a read error is likely. V is TRBV4-1 and J is TRBJ1-1, with 7 bases lining up with TRBD1. CDR3 length: 15 amino acids. Germline values: CDR1 MGHRA, CDR2 YSYEKL. The CDR3 protein is CASSQRLTGNIEAFY. Written as DNA, the CDR3 is TGCGCCAGCAGCCAAAGGTTGACAGGGAACATTGAAGCTTTCTAT.

In the case of this clonotype: One end of the junction does not line up with germline, which may come from a read error. The V and J genes are TRBV12-3 or TRBV12-4 and TRBJ2-3; D might be TRBD2 (6 bases). The CDR3 is 13 amino acids. The CDR3 DNA sequence: TGTGTCAGCAGTTTGGGGGAGGCAAATACGCAGTATTTT. Amino acids: CVSSLGEANTQYF.

This clonotype occurred once. Just one base apart from a much larger clone, this may be a read error. The chain couples TRBV14 to TRBJ1-2; D unresolved. Germline assignment: CDR1 SGHDN and CDR2 FVKESK. The length of the CDR3 is 13 residues. The CDR3 is CVSSQARAYGYTF. The CDR3 DNA is TGTGTCAGCAGCCAAGCACGGGCCTATGGCTACACCTTC.

As for this clonotype: A much larger clone lies one base from this, so it may be a read error. The chain uses TRBV20-1 and TRBJ2-2; TRBD1 agrees at 7 bases. Looked up from germline, CDR1 is DFQATT and CDR2 is SNEGSKA (reference sequence). The CDR3 runs 16 residues. This CDR3 is CSAGSSGQLNIGELFF. For the CDR3, the DNA is TGCAGTGCTGGGTCCTCGGGACAGTTAAACATCGGGGAGCTGTTTTTT.